The rows below give T cell receptor beta chains drawn from one sample of a study of CD8 T cells in ankylosing spondylitis. TCRdb analysed the 5' RACE reads with MiXCR anew, one entry per CDR3 protein. The table includes 250,000 to 400,000 distinct CDR3 sequences, 9.5% to 13% detected once. Material: blood, either unsorted or a sorted T cell fraction (not recorded which). All receptors derive from a female donor with ankylosing spondylitis or in good health (not recorded which). Both conserved end residues are part of each CDR3. The order of the fields is V gene, clone size, D gene, J gene, CDR3 protein, CDR3 DNA. The D gene is left open where the match is weak. The size of a clone is reported for some rows only, either as once, few or many, or as a class for expanded clones.

V gene: TRBV27; clone size: few; D gene: .; J gene: TRBJ1-2; CDR3 protein: CASSFRGAGGYTF; CDR3 DNA: TGTGCCAGCAGTTTTCGAGGGGCAGGAGGCTACACCTTC
V gene: TRBV9; clone size: many; D gene: .; J gene: TRBJ2-3; CDR3 protein: CASSAGLFSTDTQYF; CDR3 DNA: TGTGCCAGCAGCGCCGGACTATTTAGTACAGATACGCAGTATTTT
V gene: TRBV20-1; clone size: many; D gene: .; J gene: TRBJ2-1; CDR3 protein: CSARGTVGFGEQFF; CDR3 DNA: TGCAGTGCTAGAGGGACAGTAGGTTTTGGGGAGCAGTTCTTC
V gene: TRBV27; clone size: few; D gene: TRBD1; J gene: TRBJ1-2; CDR3 protein: CASSSTGTGPSYGYTF; CDR3 DNA: TGTGCCAGCAGTTCCACCGGGACAGGGCCTTCCTATGGCTACACCTTC
V gene: TRBV7-9; clone size: many; D gene: .; J gene: TRBJ2-3; CDR3 protein: CASSLQLGSPDTQYF; CDR3 DNA: TGTGCCAGCAGCTTGCAGTTGGGTAGCCCAGATACGCAGTATTTT
V gene: TRBV7-3; clone size: many; D gene: TRBD1; J gene: TRBJ2-3; CDR3 protein: CASSFDRGQLDTQYF; CDR3 DNA: TGTGCCAGCAGCTTTGACAGGGGGCAATTGGATACGCAGTATTTT
V gene: TRBV18; clone size: .; D gene: .; J gene: TRBJ1-1; CDR3 protein: CASSPRGELNTEAFF; CDR3 DNA: TGTGCCAGCTCACCCAGAGGGGAACTGAACACTGAAGCTTTCTTT
V gene: TRBV6-4; clone size: few; D gene: .; J gene: TRBJ1-6; CDR3 protein: CASSREWDSPLHF; CDR3 DNA: TGTGCCAGCAGTCGGGAGTGGGATTCACCCCTCCACTTT
V gene: TRBV5-1; clone size: many; D gene: .; J gene: TRBJ1-1; CDR3 protein: CASSASTGPSLNTEAFF; CDR3 DNA: TGCGCCAGCAGCGCCTCGACAGGTCCTAGTCTGAACACTGAAGCTTTCTTT
V gene: TRBV7-2; clone size: .; D gene: TRBD2; J gene: TRBJ2-1; CDR3 protein: CASSPGLAGGPRNEQFF; CDR3 DNA: TGTGCCAGCAGCCCCGGACTAGCGGGAGGGCCACGGAATGAGCAGTTCTTC
V gene: TRBV20-1; clone size: many; D gene: TRBD2; J gene: TRBJ2-7; CDR3 protein: CSARSGSTSYEQYF; CDR3 DNA: TGCAGTGCTCGTAGCGGGAGTACCTCCTACGAGCAGTACTTC
V gene: TRBV7-9; clone size: few; D gene: .; J gene: TRBJ1-1; CDR3 protein: CASSYPKGRSMNTEAFF; CDR3 DNA: TGTGCCAGCAGCTACCCAAAGGGACGGAGCATGAACACTGAAGCTTTCTTT
V gene: TRBV29-1; clone size: many; D gene: .; J gene: TRBJ1-1; CDR3 protein: CSVDGQGSTAFF; CDR3 DNA: TGCAGCGTTGACGGTCAGGGGAGTACAGCTTTCTTT
V gene: TRBV15; clone size: many; D gene: .; J gene: TRBJ1-3; CDR3 protein: CATSRELKRSSGNTIYF; CDR3 DNA: TGTGCCACCAGCAGAGAACTCAAACGCTCTTCTGGAAACACCATATATTTT
V gene: TRBV10-1; clone size: many; D gene: TRBD2; J gene: TRBJ2-3; CDR3 protein: CASSEWPAGGRVDTQYF; CDR3 DNA: TGCGCCAGCAGTGAGTGGCCAGCGGGAGGACGGGTAGATACGCAGTATTTT
V gene: TRBV7-2; clone size: many; D gene: TRBD1; J gene: TRBJ1-3; CDR3 protein: CASSSRTGAGNTIYF; CDR3 DNA: TGTGCCAGCAGCTCTAGGACAGGGGCTGGAAACACCATATATTTT
V gene: TRBV20-1; clone size: many; D gene: .; J gene: TRBJ2-7; CDR3 protein: CSASGAVRPYEQYF; CDR3 DNA: TGCAGTGCTAGTGGGGCAGTGAGACCCTACGAGCAGTACTTC
V gene: TRBV7-2; clone size: few; D gene: .; J gene: TRBJ1-2; CDR3 protein: CASSLEQRPYGYTF; CDR3 DNA: TGTGCCAGCAGTTTAGAACAGCGTCCTTATGGCTACACCTTC
V gene: TRBV15; clone size: many; D gene: .; J gene: TRBJ2-2; CDR3 protein: CATSSDRTFTGELFF; CDR3 DNA: TGTGCCACCAGCAGTGACAGGACCTTCACCGGGGAGCTGTTTTTT
V gene: TRBV7-2; clone size: many; D gene: .; J gene: TRBJ2-3; CDR3 protein: CASSFGFIGATDTQYF; CDR3 DNA: TGTGCCAGCAGCTTTGGGTTCATCGGGGCAACAGATACGCAGTATTTT
V gene: TRBV5-1; clone size: many; D gene: .; J gene: TRBJ2-2; CDR3 protein: CASSDSATGELFF; CDR3 DNA: TGCGCCAGCAGTGATTCGGCGACCGGGGAGCTGTTTTTT
V gene: TRBV29-1; clone size: many; D gene: .; J gene: TRBJ1-1; CDR3 protein: CSVGEGVNTEAFF; CDR3 DNA: TGCAGCGTTGGGGAGGGGGTCAACACTGAAGCTTTCTTT
V gene: TRBV12-5; clone size: many; D gene: .; J gene: TRBJ2-3; CDR3 protein: CASGLVETDTQYF; CDR3 DNA: TGTGCTAGTGGTTTGGTAGAGACAGATACGCAGTATTTT
V gene: TRBV20-1; clone size: many; D gene: TRBD1; J gene: TRBJ1-2; CDR3 protein: CSAGGTDSNYGYTF; CDR3 DNA: TGCAGTGCTGGCGGGACAGATTCTAACTATGGCTACACCTTC
V gene: TRBV7-2; clone size: many; D gene: .; J gene: TRBJ2-3; CDR3 protein: CASSAWDIGTDTQYF; CDR3 DNA: TGTGCCAGCAGCGCCTGGGACATAGGCACAGATACGCAGTATTTT
V gene: TRBV5-5; clone size: .; D gene: TRBD2; J gene: TRBJ2-3; CDR3 protein: CASSARSGGAIDTQYF; CDR3 DNA: TGTGCCAGCAGCGCCCGTAGCGGGGGGGCAATAGATACGCAGTATTTT
V gene: TRBV11-2; clone size: many; D gene: TRBD2; J gene: TRBJ2-1; CDR3 protein: CASSLVMTSGSSYNEQFF; CDR3 DNA: TGTGCCAGCAGCTTAGTAATGACTAGCGGTAGCTCCTACAATGAGCAGTTCTTC
V gene: TRBV6-2/TRBV6-3; clone size: many; D gene: .; J gene: TRBJ2-7; CDR3 protein: CASSLRGGMSSYEQYF; CDR3 DNA: TGTGCCAGCAGCCTGAGGGGGGGAATGAGCTCCTACGAGCAGTACTTC
V gene: TRBV20-1; clone size: many; D gene: .; J gene: TRBJ1-1; CDR3 protein: CSAGGLAGTEAFF; CDR3 DNA: TGCAGTGCTGGGGGCTTGGCAGGGACTGAAGCTTTCTTT
V gene: TRBV20-1; clone size: many; D gene: TRBD2; J gene: TRBJ2-1; CDR3 protein: CSADPSSGLSNEQFF; CDR3 DNA: TGCAGTGCTGACCCGAGTAGCGGGCTTAGCAATGAGCAGTTCTTC
V gene: TRBV7-8; clone size: many; D gene: TRBD1; J gene: TRBJ2-5; CDR3 protein: CASRDRGLGAETQYF; CDR3 DNA: TGTGCCAGCAGGGACAGGGGATTGGGCGCGGAGACCCAGTACTTC
V gene: TRBV20-1; clone size: many; D gene: TRBD2; J gene: TRBJ2-5; CDR3 protein: CSARDLLSGTSGRETQYF; CDR3 DNA: TGCAGTGCTAGAGATCTTTTGAGCGGGACTAGCGGGAGAGAGACCCAGTACTTC
V gene: TRBV29-1; clone size: many; D gene: .; J gene: TRBJ2-7; CDR3 protein: CSVLTTVNAYEQYF; CDR3 DNA: TGCAGCGTTCTCACGACAGTGAATGCGTACGAGCAGTACTTC
V gene: TRBV19; clone size: few; D gene: .; J gene: TRBJ1-5; CDR3 protein: CASSTGRTRNQPQHF; CDR3 DNA: TGTGCCAGTAGTACAGGGCGGACCCGTAATCAGCCCCAGCATTTT
V gene: TRBV4-2; clone size: .; D gene: .; J gene: TRBJ2-1; CDR3 protein: CASSPGTSSPYNEQFF; CDR3 DNA: TGTGCCAGCAGCCCCGGGACTTCCTCACCTTACAATGAGCAGTTCTTC
V gene: TRBV5-6; clone size: many; D gene: .; J gene: TRBJ2-5; CDR3 protein: CASSLLSAPAETQYF; CDR3 DNA: TGTGCCAGCAGCTTGTTGTCGGCCCCCGCAGAGACCCAGTACTTC
V gene: TRBV5-5; clone size: many; D gene: .; J gene: TRBJ1-5; CDR3 protein: CASSRDFAGNQPQHF; CDR3 DNA: TGTGCCAGCAGCCGGGATTTCGCGGGGAATCAGCCCCAGCATTTT
V gene: TRBV29-1; clone size: .; D gene: .; J gene: TRBJ2-7; CDR3 protein: CSVEGPGASGYEQYF; CDR3 DNA: TGCAGCGTTGAGGGCCCAGGGGCTAGCGGCTACGAGCAGTACTTC
V gene: TRBV7-2; clone size: few; D gene: TRBD2; J gene: TRBJ2-7; CDR3 protein: CASSYWTSDSYEQYF; CDR3 DNA: TGTGCCAGCAGCTATTGGACTAGCGACTCCTACGAGCAGTACTTC
V gene: TRBV20-1; clone size: many; D gene: .; J gene: TRBJ2-3; CDR3 protein: CSATPMGGHGSDTQYF; CDR3 DNA: TGCAGTGCTACCCCTATGGGGGGGCACGGGAGCGATACGCAGTATTTT
V gene: TRBV12-3/TRBV12-4; clone size: few; D gene: TRBD1; J gene: TRBJ2-7; CDR3 protein: CASSRHGRGNYEQYF; CDR3 DNA: TGTGCCAGCAGTCGCCACGGCAGGGGGAACTACGAGCAGTACTTC
V gene: TRBV6-2/TRBV6-3; clone size: many; D gene: TRBD1; J gene: TRBJ2-7; CDR3 protein: CASKNPGTGSSAQYF; CDR3 DNA: TGTGCCAGCAAAAACCCTGGGACAGGGAGTAGCGCGCAGTACTTC
V gene: TRBV28; clone size: many; D gene: .; J gene: TRBJ2-7; CDR3 protein: CASRPKRGLWEQYF; CDR3 DNA: TGTGCCAGCAGACCCAAAAGGGGTTTGTGGGAGCAGTACTTC
V gene: TRBV7-2; clone size: few; D gene: .; J gene: TRBJ2-3; CDR3 protein: CASSLALRTDTQYF; CDR3 DNA: TGTGCCAGCAGCTTAGCGCTTAGGACAGATACGCAGTATTTT
V gene: TRBV4-2; clone size: .; D gene: .; J gene: TRBJ2-3; CDR3 protein: CASSQEMAPSTDTQYF; CDR3 DNA: TGTGCCAGCAGCCAAGAAATGGCCCCAAGCACAGATACGCAGTATTTT
V gene: TRBV5-1; clone size: many; D gene: TRBD1; J gene: TRBJ1-5; CDR3 protein: CASSSGQPNQPQHF; CDR3 DNA: TGCGCCAGCAGCTCGGGACAGCCAAATCAGCCCCAGCATTTT
V gene: TRBV5-1; clone size: many; D gene: .; J gene: TRBJ1-2; CDR3 protein: CASSVTENYGYTF; CDR3 DNA: TGCGCCAGCAGCGTGACAGAGAACTATGGCTACACCTTC
V gene: TRBV20-1; clone size: many; D gene: TRBD2; J gene: TRBJ2-5; CDR3 protein: CSARETSRQETQYF; CDR3 DNA: TGCAGTGCTAGGGAGACTAGCAGGCAAGAGACCCAGTACTTC
V gene: TRBV5-1; clone size: few; D gene: TRBD2; J gene: TRBJ2-3; CDR3 protein: CASSLGASGGTADTQYF; CDR3 DNA: TGCGCCAGCAGCTTGGGGGCTAGCGGGGGAACGGCAGATACGCAGTATTTT
V gene: TRBV28; clone size: many; D gene: .; J gene: TRBJ1-6; CDR3 protein: CASKESYNSPLHF; CDR3 DNA: TGTGCCAGCAAGGAGTCCTACAATTCACCCCTCCACTTT
V gene: TRBV4-2; clone size: many; D gene: TRBD1; J gene: TRBJ1-2; CDR3 protein: CASSHLDRGFNGYTF; CDR3 DNA: TGTGCCAGCAGCCATCTCGACAGGGGTTTCAATGGCTACACCTTC
V gene: TRBV7-9; clone size: few; D gene: .; J gene: TRBJ2-5; CDR3 protein: CASSQTRGRGVEETQYF; CDR3 DNA: TGTGCCAGCAGCCAGACGCGAGGTAGGGGAGTTGAGGAGACCCAGTACTTC
V gene: TRBV12-3/TRBV12-4; clone size: few; D gene: .; J gene: TRBJ2-5; CDR3 protein: CASAPGVRGNQETQYF; CDR3 DNA: TGTGCCAGCGCCCCTGGAGTCCGTGGGAACCAAGAGACCCAGTACTTC
V gene: TRBV6-5; clone size: few; D gene: TRBD1; J gene: TRBJ1-2; CDR3 protein: CASSNGQGAFNYGYTF; CDR3 DNA: TGTGCCAGCAGTAACGGACAGGGGGCATTTAACTATGGCTACACCTTC
V gene: TRBV28; clone size: many; D gene: .; J gene: TRBJ2-1; CDR3 protein: CASSLFEQFF; CDR3 DNA: TGTGCCAGCAGTTTATTTGAGCAGTTCTTC
V gene: TRBV10-3; clone size: many; D gene: TRBD1; J gene: TRBJ2-7; CDR3 protein: CAISETGGPYEQYF; CDR3 DNA: TGTGCCATCAGTGAGACAGGGGGGCCCTACGAGCAGTACTTC
V gene: TRBV24-1; clone size: many; D gene: .; J gene: TRBJ2-7; CDR3 protein: CATSATYGEQYF; CDR3 DNA: TGTGCCACCAGTGCGACTTATGGAGAGCAGTACTTC
V gene: TRBV5-6; clone size: many; D gene: .; J gene: TRBJ2-3; CDR3 protein: CASSFSGVPDTQYF; CDR3 DNA: TGTGCCAGCAGCTTTTCAGGGGTCCCAGATACGCAGTATTTT
V gene: TRBV7-8; clone size: .; D gene: .; J gene: TRBJ2-2; CDR3 protein: CASSELWAGTTGELFF; CDR3 DNA: TGTGCCAGCAGCGAGCTCTGGGCAGGGACGACCGGGGAGCTGTTTTTT